The 14 T cell receptor beta chains in this list originate from one sample, sequenced in a study of blood T cell repertoires in COVID-19. The assay was immunoSEQ multiplex PCR, and TCRdb's table has in-frame clones only and misses some. In the table there are 90,000 to 100,000 clones, roughly 90% of which are singletons. The specimen was peripheral blood. These receptors originate from a man older than 75 with acute or convalescent COVID-19.

The chain uses TRBV14 and TRBJ1-2, with D perhaps TRBD1 (5 bases). The CDR3 loop spans 14 amino acids. Trimming shortened V by 1 base and J by 3 bases, and 9 bases separated the two germline ends. Germline V gives CDR1 SGHDN, CDR2 FVKESK. The DNA for the CDR3 is TGTGCCAGCAGCCAAGGGGGGGACGACTATGGCTACACCTTC. This gives the protein CASSQGGDDYGYTF. The full variable domain, in which reference TRBV14 and TRBJ1-2 provide the parts outside the CDR3, is EAGVTQFPSHSVIEKGQTVTLRCDPISGHDNLYWYRRVMGKEIKFLLHFVKESKQDESGMPNNRFLAERTGGTYSTLKVQPAELEDSGVYFCASSQGGDDYGYTFGSGTRLTVV.

This chain uses TRBV6-2 or TRBV6-3 with TRBJ1-1; a weak D match, TRBD1 (6 bases). CDR1 is MNHEY and CDR2 is SVGEGT in the germline V gene. This CDR3 is built from 13 residues. The V gene lost 6 bases and the J gene lost 11 bases, with 19 bases spanning the gap. The chain's CDR3 is CASSNPNREVAFF. CDR3 coding DNA: TGTGCCAGCAGCAATCCGAACAGGGAAGTGGCTTTCTTT.

The rearrangement joins TRBV7-9 to TRBJ2-7; 9 bases fit TRBD1. Germline V CDR1 and CDR2: SEHNR, FQNEAQ (reference sequence). The CDR3 runs 14 residues. Trimming at V came to 4 bases and at J to 2 bases, leaving 3 bases not matched to a gene. CDR3 coding DNA: TGTGCCAGCAGCTCCGGGACAGGGACCTACGAGCAGTACTTC. It specifies CASSSGTGTYEQYF.

CDR3: CASRRTSGRASRHNEQFF. DNA of the CDR3: TGCGCCAGCAGGAGAACTAGCGGGAGGGCCTCAAGACACAATGAGCAGTTCTTC. The V gene is TRBV10-2, the J gene TRBJ2-1, with TRBD2 matching over 13 bases. The germline gives CDR1 WSHSY, CDR2 SAAADI. This CDR3 contains 18 residues. The ends lost 6 bases at V and 5 bases at J; junction bases unmatched: 13.

This clone is a singleton in its sample. V and J are TRBV6-2 or TRBV6-3 and TRBJ2-3; TRBD2 matches at 14 bases. Per the germline V gene, CDR1 is MNHEY and CDR2 is SVGEGT. The CDR3 loop spans 16 amino acids. With 4 bases clipped from V and 4 bases from J, the junction kept 4 bases outside the gene matches. CDR3 nucleotides: TGTGCCAGCAGTTGGGGGACTAGCGGGAGTGCAGATACGCAGTATTTT. Amino acid sequence: CASSWGTSGSADTQYF.

J is TRBJ2-5 and V is TRBV5-6, with TRBD1 matching 8 bases. The CDR3 has 16 amino acids. CDR1 SGHDT and CDR2 YYEEEE come from the germline V gene. Trimming cost V 1 base and J 4 bases; bases outside gene matches: 9. DNA of the CDR3: TGTGCCAGCAGCTTGCTCGACAGGGGTGGCGGAGAGACCCAGTACTTC. Translated: CASSLLDRGGGETQYF. Complete variable domain (other parts from reference TRBV5-6 and TRBJ2-5): DAGVTQSPTHLIKTRGQQVTLRCSPKSGHDTVSWYQQALGQGPQFIFQYYEEEERQRGNFPDRFSGHQFPNYSSELNVNALLLGDSALYLCASSLLDRGGGETQYFGPGTRLLVL.

This clone was picked up one time. V and J are TRBV10-3 and TRBJ2-3, with D unresolved. The V gene's germline CDR1 is ENHRY and CDR2 SYGVKD. The CDR3 extends over 14 amino acids. Trimming removed 4 bases from V and 6 bases from J, with 14 bases in between. The CDR3 reads CAISGSANGDTQYF. CDR3 nucleotides: TGTGCCATCAGTGGTTCCGCAAACGGGGATACGCAGTATTTT.

The chain is built from TRBV5-4 and TRBJ2-3; tentatively, D is TRBD1 (5 bases). From germline, CDR1 is SGHNT and CDR2 YYREEE (reference sequence). Trimming cost V 0 bases and J 5 bases, with 7 bases left between them. CDR3 length: 13 residues. CDR3 region: CASSLDRRDTQYF. CDR3 nucleotides: TGTGCCAGCAGCTTGGACAGGAGAGATACGCAGTATTTT.

V gene TRBV5-1 combines with J gene TRBJ2-7, with 7 positions matching TRBD2. The ends lost 4 bases at V and 3 bases at J; junction bases unmatched: 7. Germline assignment: CDR1 SGHRS and CDR2 YFSETQ. The CDR3 is 14 amino acids. CDR3 bases: TGCGCCAGCAGCCCGCTAGCGGCCAACTACGAGCAGTACTTC. Protein sequence: CASSPLAANYEQYF.

This clone is a singleton in its sample. The rearrangement uses TRBV6-5 and TRBJ2-7; 9 bases match TRBD2. J gave up 0 bases and V 4 bases, and 4 bases lay outside the gene matches. CDR1 is MNHEY, CDR2 SVGAGI, per germline. The CDR3 sequence is 15 residues long. The CDR3, as DNA: TGTGCCAGCAGTTTTCTAGCGGGACCCTCCTACGAGCAGTACTTC. Protein sequence: CASSFLAGPSYEQYF.

J is TRBJ1-3 and V is TRBV12-3 or TRBV12-4, with 7 nucleotides matching TRBD1. J was trimmed by 12 bases and V by 5 bases; bases with no gene match: 7. The CDR3 runs 12 residues. The chain's CDR3 is CASSPRQGVIYF. DNA of the CDR3: TGTGCCAGCAGTCCCCGACAGGGAGTCATATATTTT.

The CDR3 is CAWTRNRDGETQYF. CDR3 DNA sequence: TGTGCCTGGACCAGAAACAGGGACGGAGAGACCCAGTACTTC. This rearrangement joins TRBV30 to TRBJ2-5; the D gene is possibly TRBD1 (6 bases). Trimming took off 4 bases at V and 4 bases at J, with 16 bases between the two ends. The CDR3 has 14 amino acids. Per germline, CDR1 GTSNPN and CDR2 SVGIG (reference sequence).

J is TRBJ2-1 and V is TRBV15; weak D call: TRBD1 (6 bases). Between the trimmed V and J ends, which lost 4 bases and 13 bases, there was a span of 20 bases. This CDR3 has 14 amino acids. Germline V gene sequence: CDR1 LNHNV, CDR2 YYDKDF (reference sequence). DNA of the CDR3: TGTGCCACCAGCATAAACTCAGGGGCAAGCAAACAGTTCTTC. This gives the protein CATSINSGASKQFF.

The rearrangement joins TRBV7-2 to TRBJ2-2; maybe TRBD2 (5 bases). The germline CDR1 and CDR2 sequences are SGHTA and FQGNSA. V shed 1 base and J shed 5 bases, with 20 bases lying between them. The CDR3 length is 18 residues. CDR3: CASSLGVLGSVNTGELFF. Here the CDR3 DNA reads TGTGCCAGCAGCTTAGGGGTCCTTGGGAGCGTCAATACCGGGGAGCTGTTTTTT.